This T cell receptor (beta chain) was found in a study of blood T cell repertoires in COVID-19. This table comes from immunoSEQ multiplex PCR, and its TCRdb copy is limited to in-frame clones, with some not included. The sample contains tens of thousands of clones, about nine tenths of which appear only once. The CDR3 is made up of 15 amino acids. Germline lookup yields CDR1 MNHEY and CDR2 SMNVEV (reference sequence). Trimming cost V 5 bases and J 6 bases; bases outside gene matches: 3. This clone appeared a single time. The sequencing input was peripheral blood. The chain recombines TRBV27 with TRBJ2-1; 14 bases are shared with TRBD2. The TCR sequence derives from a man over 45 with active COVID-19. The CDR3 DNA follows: TGTGCCAGCAGTCAGGGACTAGCGGGAGTCAATGAGCAGTTCTTC. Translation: CASSQGLAGVNEQFF.